The sequence of this T cell receptor (beta chain) was determined in a study of glioma-infiltrating T cells after dendritic cell vaccination. The overall study: Between 2003 and 2012, patients got autologous tumor lysate-pulsed dendritic cell vaccines. Overall study results and limits: Few patients contributed both blood and tumor specimens.

Patients had residual fresh-frozen tumor tissue and more than two years of survival data. About this clone: Its antigen is still unknown.

Clones were read by immunoSEQ multiplex PCR, and TCRdb kept only the in-frame ones, dropping some. The sample consists of approximately 100,000 clones, roughly 76% of them appearing once. CDR3 length equals 16 residues. The V and J ends lost 4 bases and 3 bases, in that order; junction bases with no gene match: 12. Germline V gene data show CDR1 as SGHRS and CDR2 as YFSETQ. This chain joins TRBV5-1 and TRBJ2-7; TRBD1 agrees at 8 bases. This material consisted of blood, taken before dendritic cell vaccination. This TCR was sampled from a human donor with glioblastoma. The CDR3 reads CASSQGWDRILYEQYF. Here the CDR3 DNA reads TGCGCCAGCAGCCAAGGTTGGGACAGGATCCTCTACGAGCAGTACTTC.